A single sample gave rise to the 3 T cell receptor beta chains below, sequenced in a study of neoadjuvant nivolumab and ipilimumab in lung cancer. Only in-frame clones appear in the TCRdb table, and some are missing; sequencing was by immunoSEQ multiplex PCR. Of around 10,000 clones in the sample, 81% are singletons; the top ten hold under 4%. Material: peripheral blood, obtained before neoadjuvant nivolumab, alone or with ipilimumab. Receptor source: an adult with non-small cell lung cancer.

This chain connects TRBV19 to TRBJ2-1; TRBD2 might be the D (6 bases). The CDR3 is 14 amino acids. Trimming left V 4 bases short and J 3 bases short, with 10 bases between. CDR1 LNHDA and CDR2 SQIVND come from the germline V gene (reference sequence). The CDR3 loop is CASSRGLHYNEQFF. The CDR3 DNA follows: TGTGCCAGTAGTAGGGGACTGCACTACAATGAGCAGTTCTTC.

This clone was seen more than once but under ten times. The gene calls are TRBV19 and TRBJ1-5; D possibly corresponds to TRBD1 (6 bases). The germline V and J ends were trimmed by 6 bases and 5 bases, with 11 bases remaining between them. This CDR3 comprises 13 residues. The germline gives CDR1 LNHDA, CDR2 SQIVND (reference sequence). The CDR3 loop reads CASSREGDQPQHF. CDR3 bases: TGTGCCAGTAGCCGAGAGGGGGATCAGCCCCAGCATTTT.

The rearrangement joins TRBV6-1 to TRBJ2-2; 9 nucleotides agree with TRBD2. V shed 8 bases and J 6 bases; nucleotides not matched to a gene: 7. The CDR3 is 14 amino acids. The germline gives CDR1 MNHNS, CDR2 SASEGT. CDR3 DNA sequence: TGTGCCAGCCGGAAGGGCGGGAGGGCCGGGGAGCTGTTTTTT. As protein: CASRKGGRAGELFF.